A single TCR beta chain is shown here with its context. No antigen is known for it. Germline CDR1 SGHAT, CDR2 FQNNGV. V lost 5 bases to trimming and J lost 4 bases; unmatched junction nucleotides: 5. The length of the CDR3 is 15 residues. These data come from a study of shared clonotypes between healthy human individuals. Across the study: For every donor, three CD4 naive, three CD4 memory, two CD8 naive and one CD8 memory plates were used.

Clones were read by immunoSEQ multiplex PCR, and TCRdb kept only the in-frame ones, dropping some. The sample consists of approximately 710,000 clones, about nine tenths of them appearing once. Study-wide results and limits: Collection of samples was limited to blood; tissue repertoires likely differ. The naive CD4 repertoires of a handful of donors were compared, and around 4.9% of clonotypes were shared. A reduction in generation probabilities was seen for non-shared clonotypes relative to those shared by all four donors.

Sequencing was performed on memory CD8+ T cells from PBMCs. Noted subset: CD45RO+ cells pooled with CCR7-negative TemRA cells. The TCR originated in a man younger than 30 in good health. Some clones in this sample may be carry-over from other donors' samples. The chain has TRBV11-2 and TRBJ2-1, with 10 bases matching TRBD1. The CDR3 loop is CASSPDRGTYNEQFF. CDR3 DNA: TGTGCCAGCAGCCCGGACAGGGGGACATACAATGAGCAGTTCTTC.